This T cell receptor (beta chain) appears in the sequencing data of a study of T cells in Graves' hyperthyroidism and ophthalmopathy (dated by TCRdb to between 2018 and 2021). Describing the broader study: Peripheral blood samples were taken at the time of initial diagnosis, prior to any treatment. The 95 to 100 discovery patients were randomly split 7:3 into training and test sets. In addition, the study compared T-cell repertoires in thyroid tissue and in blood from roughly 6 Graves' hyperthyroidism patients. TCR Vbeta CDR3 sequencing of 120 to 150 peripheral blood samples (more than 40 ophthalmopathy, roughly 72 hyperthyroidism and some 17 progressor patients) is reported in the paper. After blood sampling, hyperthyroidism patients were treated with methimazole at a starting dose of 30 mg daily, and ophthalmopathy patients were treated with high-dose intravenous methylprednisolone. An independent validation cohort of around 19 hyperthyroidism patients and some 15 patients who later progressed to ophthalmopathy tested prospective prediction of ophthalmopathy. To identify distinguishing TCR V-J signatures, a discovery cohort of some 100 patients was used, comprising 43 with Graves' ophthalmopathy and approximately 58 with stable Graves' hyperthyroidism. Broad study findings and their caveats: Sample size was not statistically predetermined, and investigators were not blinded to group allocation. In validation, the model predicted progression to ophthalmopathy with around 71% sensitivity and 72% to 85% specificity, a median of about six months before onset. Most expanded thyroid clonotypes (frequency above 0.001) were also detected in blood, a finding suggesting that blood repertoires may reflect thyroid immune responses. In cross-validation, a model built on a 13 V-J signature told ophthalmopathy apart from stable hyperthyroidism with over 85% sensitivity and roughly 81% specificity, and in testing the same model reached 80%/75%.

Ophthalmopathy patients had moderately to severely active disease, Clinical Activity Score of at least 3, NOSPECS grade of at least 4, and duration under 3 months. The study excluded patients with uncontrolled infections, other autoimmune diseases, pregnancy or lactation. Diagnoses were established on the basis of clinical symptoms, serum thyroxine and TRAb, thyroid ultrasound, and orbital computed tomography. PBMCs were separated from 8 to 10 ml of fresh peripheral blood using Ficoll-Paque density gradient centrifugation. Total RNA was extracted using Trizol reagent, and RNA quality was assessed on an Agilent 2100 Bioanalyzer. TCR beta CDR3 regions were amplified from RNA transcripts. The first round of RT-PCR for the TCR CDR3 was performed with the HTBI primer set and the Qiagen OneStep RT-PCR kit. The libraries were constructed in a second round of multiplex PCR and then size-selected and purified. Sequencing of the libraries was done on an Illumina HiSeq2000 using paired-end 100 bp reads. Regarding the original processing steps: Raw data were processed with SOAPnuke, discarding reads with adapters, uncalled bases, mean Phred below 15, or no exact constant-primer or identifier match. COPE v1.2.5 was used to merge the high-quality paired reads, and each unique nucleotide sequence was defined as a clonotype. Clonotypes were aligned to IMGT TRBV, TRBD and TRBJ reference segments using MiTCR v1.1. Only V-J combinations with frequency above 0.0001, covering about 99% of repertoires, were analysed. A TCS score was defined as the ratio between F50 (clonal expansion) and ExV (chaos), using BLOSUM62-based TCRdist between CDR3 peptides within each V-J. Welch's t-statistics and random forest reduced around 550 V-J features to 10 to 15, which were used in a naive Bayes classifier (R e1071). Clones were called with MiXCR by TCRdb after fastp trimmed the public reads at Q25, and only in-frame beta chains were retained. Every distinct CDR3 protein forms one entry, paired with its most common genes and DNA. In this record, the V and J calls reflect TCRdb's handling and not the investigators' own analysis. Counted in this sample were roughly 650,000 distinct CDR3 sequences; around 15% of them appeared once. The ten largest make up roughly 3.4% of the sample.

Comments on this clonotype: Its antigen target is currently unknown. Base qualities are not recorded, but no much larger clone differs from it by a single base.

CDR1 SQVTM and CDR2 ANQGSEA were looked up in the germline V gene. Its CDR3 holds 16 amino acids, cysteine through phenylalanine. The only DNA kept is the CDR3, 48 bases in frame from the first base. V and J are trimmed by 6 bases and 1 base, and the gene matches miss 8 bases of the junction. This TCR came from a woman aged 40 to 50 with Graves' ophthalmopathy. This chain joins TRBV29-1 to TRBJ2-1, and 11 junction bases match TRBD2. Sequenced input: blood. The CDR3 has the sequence CSVTSGRTTSYNEQFF. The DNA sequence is TGCAGCGTAACTAGCGGGAGAACGACTTCCTACAATGAGCAGTTCTTC.